One and the same sample provided the 6 T cell receptor beta chains below, sequenced in a study of CD8+CD57+ T cells in acquired aplastic anemia. CDR3 and TCR beta VDJ profiling relied on a genomic DNA template. TCRdb processed the reads anew with MiXCR; each CDR3 protein has one entry. The table shows about 210,000 distinct CDR3 sequences, with over 60% occurring only once. Sequencing was performed on sorted CD4+, CD8+, or CD8+CD57+ T cells (not recorded which) from PBMCs. The receptors were sampled from a human donor in good health.

This clonotype was counted many times. The chain uses TRBV9 and TRBJ2-2; 12 bases map to TRBD1. The CDR3 has 16 residues. After removal of 3 bases from V and 4 bases from J, the junction contained 4 bases not matched to a gene. Germline values: CDR1 SGDLS, CDR2 YYNGEE. CDR3 DNA sequence: TGTGCCAGCAGCGCGCCGGGACAGGGGGCCACCGGGGAGCTGTTTTTT. Translating it yields CASSAPGQGATGELFF.

This clonotype was seen a single time. This chain links TRBV20-1 with TRBJ1-6; D unclear. The V end was cut by 0 bases, the J end by 0 bases, with 9 bases between. Germline V CDR1 and CDR2: DFQATT, SNEGSKA (reference sequence). The CDR3 contains 16 residues. CDR3 sequence reads: CSARDPASSYNSPLHF. The DNA of the CDR3 is TGCAGTGCTAGAGATCCTGCAAGCTCCTATAATTCACCCCTCCACTTT.

This chain uses TRBV7-2 with TRBJ1-1, with a tentative D call TRBD1 (5 bases). The CDR3 covers 14 residues. CDR1 and CDR2 (germline): SGHTA, FQGNSA. Trimming removed 4 bases at V and 1 base at J, with 10 bases between. The DNA of the CDR3 is TGTGCCAGCAGCTCAGACAGTGGGAACACTGAAGCTTTCTTT. Its translation is CASSSDSGNTEAFF.

The genes are TRBV7-9 and TRBJ1-2; possibly TRBD1 for D (5 bases). The V gene lost 5 bases and the J gene lost 4 bases, with 11 bases spanning the gap. The CDR3 has 13 amino acids. Germline-derived CDR1 and CDR2 are SEHNR and FQNEAQ (reference sequence). In DNA, the CDR3 is TGTGCCAGCAGCGAAGGGGCCAGCTATGGCTACACCTTC. Protein: CASSEGASYGYTF.

This clonotype was counted once. The V call is TRBV19, the J call TRBJ1-1; D is undetermined. This CDR3 region has 12 residues. Germline CDR1 LNHDA, CDR2 SQIVND (reference sequence). The V gene lost 6 bases and the J gene lost 1 base, with 6 bases spanning the gap. The CDR3 DNA reads TGTGCCAGTAGGATCCCGAACACTGAAGCTTTCTTT. This codes for CASRIPNTEAFF.

This sequence joins TRBV10-3 and TRBJ2-3; D is possibly TRBD2 (6 bases). The CDR3 totals 12 residues. CDR1 ENHRY and CDR2 SYGVKD come from the germline V gene. Written as DNA, the CDR3 is TGTGGCACGGCTAGCGGCACAGATACGCAGTATTTT. Translation: CGTASGTDTQYF.